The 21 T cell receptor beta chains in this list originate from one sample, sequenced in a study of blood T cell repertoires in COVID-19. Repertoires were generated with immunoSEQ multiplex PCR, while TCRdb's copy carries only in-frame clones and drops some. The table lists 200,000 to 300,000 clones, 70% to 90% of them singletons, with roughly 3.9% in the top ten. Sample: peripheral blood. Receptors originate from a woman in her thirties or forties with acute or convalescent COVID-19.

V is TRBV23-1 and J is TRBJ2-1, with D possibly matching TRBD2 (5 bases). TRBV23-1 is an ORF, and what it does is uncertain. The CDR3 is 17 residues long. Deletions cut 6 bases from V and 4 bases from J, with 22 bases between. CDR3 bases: TGCGCCAGCAGCCAGGTCGTAGAGGGTTCGGTGTACAATGAGCAGTTCTTC. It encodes CASSQVVEGSVYNEQFF.

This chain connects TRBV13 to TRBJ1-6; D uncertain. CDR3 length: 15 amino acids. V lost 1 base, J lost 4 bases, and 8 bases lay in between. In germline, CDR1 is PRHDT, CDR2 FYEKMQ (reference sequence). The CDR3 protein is CASSLAAGYNSPLHF. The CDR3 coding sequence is TGTGCCAGCAGCTTAGCCGCAGGATATAATTCACCCCTCCACTTT.

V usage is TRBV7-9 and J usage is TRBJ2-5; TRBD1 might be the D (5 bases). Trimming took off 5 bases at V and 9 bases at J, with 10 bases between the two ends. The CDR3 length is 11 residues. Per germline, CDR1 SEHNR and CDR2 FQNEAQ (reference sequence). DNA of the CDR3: TGTGCCAGCAGCGGACAAGTAGCCCAGTACTTC. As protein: CASSGQVAQYF.

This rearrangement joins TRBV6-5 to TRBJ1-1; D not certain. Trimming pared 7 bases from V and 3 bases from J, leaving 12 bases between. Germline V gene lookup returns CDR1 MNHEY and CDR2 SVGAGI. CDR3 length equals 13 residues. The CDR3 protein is CASTLLPDTEAFF. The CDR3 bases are TGTGCCAGCACTCTCCTCCCAGACACTGAAGCTTTCTTT.

The DNA of the CDR3 is TGTGCCAGCAGCCCTCGCTCTGGAAACACCATATATTTT. Amino acid sequence: CASSPRSGNTIYF. The chain uses TRBV11-3 and TRBJ1-3; no clear D. The CDR3 covers 13 residues. The V end was cut by 5 bases, the J end by 0 bases, with 5 bases between. The germline CDR1 and CDR2 sequences are SGHNT and YENEEA.

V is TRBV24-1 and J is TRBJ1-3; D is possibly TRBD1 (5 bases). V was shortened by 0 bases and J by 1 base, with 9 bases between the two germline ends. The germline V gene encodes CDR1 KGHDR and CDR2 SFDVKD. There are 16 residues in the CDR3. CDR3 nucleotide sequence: TGTGCCACCAGTGATTTGGATAGGGGATCTGGAAACACCATATATTTT. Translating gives CATSDLDRGSGNTIYF.

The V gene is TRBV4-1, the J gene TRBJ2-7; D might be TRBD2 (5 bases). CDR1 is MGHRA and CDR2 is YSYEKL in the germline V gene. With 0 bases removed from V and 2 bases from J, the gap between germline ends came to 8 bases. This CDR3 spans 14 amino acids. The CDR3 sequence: CASSQEPGTYEQYV. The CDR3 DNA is TGCGCCAGCAGCCAAGAGCCGGGGACCTACGAGCAGTACGTC.

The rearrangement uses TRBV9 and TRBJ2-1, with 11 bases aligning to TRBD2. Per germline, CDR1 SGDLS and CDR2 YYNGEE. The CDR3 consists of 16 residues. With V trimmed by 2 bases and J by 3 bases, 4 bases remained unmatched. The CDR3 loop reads CASSVSLAGGYNEQFF. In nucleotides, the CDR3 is TGTGCCAGCAGCGTTTCTCTAGCGGGGGGCTACAATGAGCAGTTCTTC.

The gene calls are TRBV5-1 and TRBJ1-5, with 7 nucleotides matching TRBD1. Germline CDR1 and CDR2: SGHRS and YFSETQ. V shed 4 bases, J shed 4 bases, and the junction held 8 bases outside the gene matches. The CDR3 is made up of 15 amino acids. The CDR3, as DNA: TGCGCCAGCAGCCTAGGGACAGAAACTAATCAGCCCCAGCATTTT. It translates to CASSLGTETNQPQHF. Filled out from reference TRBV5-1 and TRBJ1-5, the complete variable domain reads KAGVTQTPRYLIKTRGQQVTLSCSPISGHRSVSWYQQTPGQGLQFLFEYFSETQRNKGNFPGRFSGRQFSNSRSEMNVSTLELGDSALYLCASSLGTETNQPQHFGDGTRLSIL.

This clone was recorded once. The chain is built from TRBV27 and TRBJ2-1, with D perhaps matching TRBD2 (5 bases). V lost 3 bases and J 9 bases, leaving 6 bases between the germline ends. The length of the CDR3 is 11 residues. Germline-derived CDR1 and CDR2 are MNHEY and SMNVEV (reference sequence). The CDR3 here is CASSFGVEQFF. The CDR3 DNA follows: TGTGCCAGCAGTTTCGGGGTTGAGCAGTTCTTC.

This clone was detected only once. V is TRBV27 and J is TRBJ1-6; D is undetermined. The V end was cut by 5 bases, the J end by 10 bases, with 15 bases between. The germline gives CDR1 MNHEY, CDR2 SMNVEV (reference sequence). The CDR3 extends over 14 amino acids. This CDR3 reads CASSLSDWESPLHF. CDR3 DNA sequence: TGTGCCAGCAGTCTCTCGGACTGGGAATCACCCCTCCACTTT.

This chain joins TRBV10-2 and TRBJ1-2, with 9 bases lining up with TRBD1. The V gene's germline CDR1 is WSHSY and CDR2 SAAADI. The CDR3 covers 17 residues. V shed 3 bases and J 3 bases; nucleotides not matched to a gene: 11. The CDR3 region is CASSEGWGQGPDYGYTF. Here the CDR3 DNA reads TGCGCCAGCAGTGAAGGGTGGGGACAGGGTCCCGACTATGGCTACACCTTC.

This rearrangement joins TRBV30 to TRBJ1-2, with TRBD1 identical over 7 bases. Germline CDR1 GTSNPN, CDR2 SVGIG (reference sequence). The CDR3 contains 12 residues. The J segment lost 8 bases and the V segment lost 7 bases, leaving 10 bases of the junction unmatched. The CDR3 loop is CAFRQGVEGYTF. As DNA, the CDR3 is TGTGCCTTTCGACAGGGAGTGGAAGGCTACACCTTC.

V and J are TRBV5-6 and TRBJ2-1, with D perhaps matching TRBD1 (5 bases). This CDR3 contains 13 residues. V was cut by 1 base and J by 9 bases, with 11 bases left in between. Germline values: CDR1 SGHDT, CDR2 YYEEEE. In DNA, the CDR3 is TGTGCCAGCAGCTTGTGGGGTAGGGGTGAGCAGTTCTTC. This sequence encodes CASSLWGRGEQFF. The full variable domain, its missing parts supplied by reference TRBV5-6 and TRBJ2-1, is DAGVTQSPTHLIKTRGQQVTLRCSPKSGHDTVSWYQQALGQGPQFIFQYYEEEERQRGNFPDRFSGHQFPNYSSELNVNALLLGDSALYLCASSLWGRGEQFFGPGTRLTVL.

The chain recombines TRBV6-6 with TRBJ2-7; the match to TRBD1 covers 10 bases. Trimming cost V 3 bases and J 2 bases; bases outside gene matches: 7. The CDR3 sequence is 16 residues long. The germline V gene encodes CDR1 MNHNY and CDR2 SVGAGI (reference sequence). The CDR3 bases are TGTGCCAGCAGTTATGTGACAGGGGGCCAGACCTACGAGCAGTACGTC. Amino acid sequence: CASSYVTGGQTYEQYV.

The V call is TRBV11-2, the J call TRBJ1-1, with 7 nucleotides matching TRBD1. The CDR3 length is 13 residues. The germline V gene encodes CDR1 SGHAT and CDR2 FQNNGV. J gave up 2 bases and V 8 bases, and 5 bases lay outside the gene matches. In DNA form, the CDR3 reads TGTGCCAGCGCCTACAGGGGTAACACTGAAGCTTTCTTT. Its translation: CASAYRGNTEAFF.

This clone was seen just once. The CDR3 region is CASSYQRGVFQETQYF. The DNA for the CDR3 is TGTGCCAGCAGTTACCAGCGGGGGGTCTTCCAAGAGACCCAGTACTTC. This chain links TRBV6-2 or TRBV6-3 with TRBJ2-5; 9 bases agree with TRBD2. The V segment lost 2 bases and the J segment 1 base; nucleotides outside the gene matches: 5. CDR1 and CDR2 (germline): MNHEY, SVGEGT. The CDR3 loop spans 16 amino acids.

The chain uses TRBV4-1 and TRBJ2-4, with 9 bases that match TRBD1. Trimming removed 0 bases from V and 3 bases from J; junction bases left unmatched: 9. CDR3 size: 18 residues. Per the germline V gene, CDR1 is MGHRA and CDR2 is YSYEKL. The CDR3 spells CASSQDRDRAEVKNIQYF. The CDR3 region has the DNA TGCGCCAGCAGCCAAGACCGGGACAGGGCGGAGGTCAAAAACATTCAGTACTTC.

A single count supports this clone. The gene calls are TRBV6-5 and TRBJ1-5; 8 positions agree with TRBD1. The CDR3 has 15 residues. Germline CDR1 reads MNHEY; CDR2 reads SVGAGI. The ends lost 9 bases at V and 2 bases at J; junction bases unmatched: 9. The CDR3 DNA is TGTGCCAGTTCCCCTCAGGGGGCTCGCAATCAGCCCCAGCATTTT. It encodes CASSPQGARNQPQHF.

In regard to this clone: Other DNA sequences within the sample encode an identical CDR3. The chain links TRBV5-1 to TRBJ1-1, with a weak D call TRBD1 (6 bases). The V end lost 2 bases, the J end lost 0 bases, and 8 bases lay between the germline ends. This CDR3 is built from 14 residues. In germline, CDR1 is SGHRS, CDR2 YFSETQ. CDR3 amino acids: CASSLDRMNTEAFF. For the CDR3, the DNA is TGCGCCAGCAGCTTAGACAGGATGAACACTGAAGCTTTCTTT.

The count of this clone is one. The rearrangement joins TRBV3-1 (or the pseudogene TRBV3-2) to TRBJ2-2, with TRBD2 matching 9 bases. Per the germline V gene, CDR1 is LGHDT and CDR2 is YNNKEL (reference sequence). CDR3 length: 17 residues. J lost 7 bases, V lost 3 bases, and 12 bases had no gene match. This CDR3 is CASSHRRVAGDDGELFF. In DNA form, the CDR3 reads TGTGCCAGCAGCCATCGTAGGGTAGCGGGGGACGACGGGGAGCTGTTTTTT.